One and the same sample provided the 25 T cell receptor beta chains below, sequenced in a study of Graves' ophthalmopathy and Graves' hyperthyroidism (dated by TCRdb to the late 2010s). Sequencing instrument: Illumina HiSeq 2000. For repertoire sequencing, TCR beta CDR3 regions were amplified from RNA transcripts. HTBI primers and the Qiagen OneStep RT-PCR kit were used in a first-round RT-PCR, which was followed by a second-round multiplex PCR, size selection and purification. Using fastp at Q25 and MiXCR, TCRdb reprocessed the public reads and kept productive beta chains. Each record represents a unique CDR3 protein, reported with the most common genes and DNA among its rows. The sample table lists about 550,000 distinct CDR3 sequences, less than 40% of them with a count of one. About 4.2% of the sample is in the top ten clones. Sequenced sample: peripheral blood or thyroid tissue (not recorded which). The receptors stem from an adult man with Graves' hyperthyroidism.

This clonotype was seen many times. The CDR3 sequence: CASSVDRANQPQHF. In DNA, the CDR3 is TGTGCCAGCAGCGTGGACAGGGCCAATCAGCCCCAGCATTTT. The chain joins TRBV5-5 to TRBJ1-5, with 8 bases matching TRBD1. This CDR3 region has 14 residues. After removal of 4 bases from V and 3 bases from J, the junction contained 3 bases not matched to a gene. Germline V gene lookup returns CDR1 SGHKS and CDR2 YYEKEE (reference sequence).

This clonotype turned up a few times. A junction end diverges from the germline sequence, so it may reflect a read error. CDR3 sequence (DNA): TGTGCCAGCAGTGAATGGACAGGGACTGGAAACACCATATATTTT. Translated, it gives CASSEWTGTGNTIYF. The V call is TRBV10-3, the J call TRBJ1-3; 8 nucleotides agree with TRBD1. The CDR3 runs to 15 residues. Germline CDR1 is ENHRY and CDR2 is SYGVKD.

The chain has TRBV7-9 and TRBJ2-7; 7 nucleotides agree with TRBD2. The V segment lost 5 bases and the J segment 4 bases; nucleotides outside the gene matches: 14. Germline V gene lookup returns CDR1 SEHNR and CDR2 FQNEAQ (reference sequence). This CDR3 is built from 16 residues. The CDR3 coding sequence is TGTGCCAGCAGCCCCCCCACTGGGCGGGAGCGTTACGAGCAGTACTTC. As protein: CASSPPTGRERYEQYF.

The CDR3 coding sequence is TGTGCCAGCAGCCGATACGGGGCCGGGGAGCTGTTTTTT. It specifies CASSRYGAGELFF. The chain combines TRBV2 with TRBJ2-2; possible D gene TRBD2, 5 bases. The V end was cut by 6 bases, the J end by 6 bases, with 11 bases between. The CDR3 has 13 residues. CDR1 is SNHLY and CDR2 is FYNNEI in the germline V gene.

In this sample, this clonotype turned up once. Here the CDR3 omits its conserved ending phenylalanine or tryptophan, so a read error is the likely source. The chain has TRBV10-3 and TRBJ1-2; TRBD1 matches at 9 bases. In germline, CDR1 is ENHRY, CDR2 SYGVKD. The length of the CDR3 is 15 residues. CDR3 nucleotides: TGTGCCAGCAGTGAAGTGGGACAGGGAAACTATGGCTACACCGTC. Translation: CASSEVGQGNYGYTV.

The chain uses TRBV7-9 and TRBJ1-2; perhaps TRBD1 as D (5 bases). With 8 bases removed from V and 6 bases from J, the gap between germline ends came to 25 bases. Per germline, CDR1 SEHNR and CDR2 FQNEAQ (reference sequence). CDR3 length equals 16 residues. The CDR3 sequence is CASGPNSGGELDGYTF. Here the CDR3 DNA reads TGTGCCAGCGGGCCCAATAGCGGGGGAGAGTTAGATGGCTACACCTTC.

A word on this clonotype: This could be a read error, since a much larger clone is one nucleotide away. CDR3: CASRQATGLISSGANVLTF. Here the CDR3 DNA reads TGCGCCAGCAGACAAGCCACCGGGCTGATATCGTCTGGGGCCAACGTCCTGACTTTC. The chain couples TRBV5-1 to TRBJ2-6; D is uncertain. CDR1 and CDR2 from the germline V gene are SGHRS and YFSETQ. The V and J ends lost 5 bases and 1 base respectively, with 22 bases between them. CDR3 length: 19 amino acids.

This clonotype was found many times. The V call is TRBV7-9, the J call TRBJ1-4, with TRBD1 identical over 8 bases. This CDR3 is built from 15 residues. The ends lost 4 bases at V and 7 bases at J; junction bases unmatched: 8. Germline V gives CDR1 SEHNR, CDR2 FQNEAQ (reference sequence). The CDR3 DNA reads TGTGCCAGCAGCTCGGACGGGACAGGCCTTGAAAAACTGTTTTTT. Protein: CASSSDGTGLEKLFF.

There are many counts of this clonotype. The chain carries TRBV29-1 and TRBJ2-7; D unclear. The CDR3 loop spans 13 amino acids. Trimming removed 2 bases at V and 0 bases at J, with 8 bases between. Germline CDR1 SQVTM, CDR2 ANQGSEA. CDR3 bases: TGCAGCGTTGAAACGGTTGGCTCCTACGAGCAGTACTTC. Translation: CSVETVGSYEQYF.

This clonotype occurred many times. V gene TRBV10-2 combines with J gene TRBJ2-2; D is possibly TRBD2 (5 bases). Germline lookup yields CDR1 WSHSY and CDR2 SAAADI. The CDR3 runs 14 residues. Trimming pared 8 bases from V and 3 bases from J, leaving 13 bases between. DNA of the CDR3: TGCGCCAGCGGAGGTCTAGGATACACCGGGGAGCTGTTTTTT. Translating it yields CASGGLGYTGELFF.

The J gene is TRBJ2-3, the V gene TRBV20-1; D remains unclear. Per germline, CDR1 DFQATT and CDR2 SNEGSKA (reference sequence). The CDR3 covers 13 residues. Trimming cost V 8 bases and J 2 bases, with 14 bases left between them. The CDR3 loop is CSPTWAATDTQYF. DNA for the CDR3: TGCAGTCCTACTTGGGCCGCCACAGATACGCAGTATTTT.

V usage is TRBV12-3 or TRBV12-4 and J usage is TRBJ2-7; D gene uncertain. The DNA end lines up better with TRBJ2-1; the J call may be wrong. The CDR3 is 12 amino acids. The CDR3 here is CASSLGRDEQFF. DNA for the CDR3: TGTGCCAGCAGTTTAGGGCGAGATGAGCAGTTCTTC.

This sequence joins TRBV29-1 and TRBJ1-4, with D unresolved. Trimming removed 4 bases from V and 8 bases from J, with 14 bases in between. Germline loops: CDR1 SQVTM, CDR2 ANQGSEA. The CDR3 covers 13 residues. CDR3 sequence: CSVVRGGSEKLFF. For the CDR3, the DNA is TGCAGCGTTGTGCGCGGAGGGTCCGAAAAACTGTTTTTT.

The rearrangement joins TRBV5-6 to TRBJ1-1; D is undetermined. V was clipped by 2 bases and J by 5 bases, with 13 bases between them. Germline V CDR1 and CDR2: SGHDT, YYEEEE. This CDR3 has 14 amino acids. The CDR3 DNA follows: TGTGCCAGCAGCTTCGTTACGAGAGGAACTGAAGCTTTCTTT. Encoded protein: CASSFVTRGTEAFF.

This clonotype was seen more than once but under ten times. J is TRBJ1-3 and V is TRBV6-1; no reliable D call. The V end was cut by 5 bases, the J end by 8 bases, with 10 bases between. Germline V gene sequence: CDR1 MNHNS, CDR2 SASEGT. CDR3 length equals 12 residues. CDR3 sequence reads: CASSKDADTIYF. The CDR3 region has the DNA TGTGCCAGCAGTAAGGACGCAGACACCATATATTTT.

This chain uses TRBV2 with TRBJ2-6, with D tentatively TRBD2 (6 bases). In germline, CDR1 is SNHLY, CDR2 FYNNEI. The CDR3 contains 15 residues. The V and J ends lost 5 bases and 1 base respectively, with 9 bases between them. The CDR3 bases are TGTGCCAGCAGTCGAGGGAGGTCTGGGGCCAACGTCCTGACTTTC. Translated, it gives CASSRGRSGANVLTF.

The gene calls are TRBV24-1 and TRBJ1-5; 9 nucleotides line up with TRBD1. Trimming cost V 10 bases and J 1 base; bases outside gene matches: 10. This CDR3 is built from 16 residues. The germline V gene encodes CDR1 KGHDR and CDR2 SFDVKD. CDR3 sequence (DNA): TGTGCCACTGGCCCGGGACAGGGCAGGAGCAATCAGCCCCAGCATTTT. Protein: CATGPGQGRSNQPQHF.

This clonotype has only a few counts. The rearrangement links TRBV6-5 to TRBJ1-4; 7 bases line up with TRBD1. This CDR3 region has 13 residues. Per germline, CDR1 MNHEY and CDR2 SVGAGI. V was pared by 6 bases and J by 6 bases, with 4 bases of the junction left unmatched. CDR3 sequence reads: CASRRQGDEKLFF. CDR3 nucleotides: TGTGCCAGCAGACGTCAGGGGGATGAAAAACTGTTTTTT.

This clonotype occurred many times. The chain recombines TRBV6-1 with TRBJ1-2, with D uncertain. CDR1 MNHNS and CDR2 SASEGT come from the germline V gene. The CDR3 contains 13 residues. The V end lost 4 bases, the J end lost 4 bases, and 10 bases lay between the germline ends. In DNA form, the CDR3 reads TGTGCCAGCAGTGTATCGGGAGCCTATGGCTACACCTTC. Encoded protein: CASSVSGAYGYTF.

The genes are TRBV7-2 and TRBJ2-7; a possible D gene is TRBD1 (6 bases). V was shortened by 7 bases and J by 0 bases, with 16 bases between the two germline ends. This CDR3 comprises 15 residues. Germline V gives CDR1 SGHTA, CDR2 FQGNSA. CDR3 amino acids: CASTQVADSSYEQYF. CDR3 DNA: TGTGCCAGCACCCAGGTCGCGGACAGCTCCTACGAGCAGTACTTC.

This chain joins TRBV6-6 and TRBJ1-6; maybe TRBD1 (5 bases). V was cut by 6 bases and J by 7 bases, with 13 bases left in between. The CDR3 is 14 amino acids. Per the germline V gene, CDR1 is MNHNY and CDR2 is SVGAGI (reference sequence). The CDR3 reads CASRRGHLNSPLHF. The CDR3 DNA reads as TGTGCCAGCAGACGAGGACACCTCAATTCACCCCTCCACTTT.

The table lists this clonotype with many counts. This rearrangement joins TRBV20-1 to TRBJ2-7; D is unclear. CDR1 DFQATT and CDR2 SNEGSKA come from the germline V gene (reference sequence). Trimming pared 7 bases from V and 5 bases from J, leaving 21 bases between. This CDR3 contains 14 residues. CDR3 bases: TGCAGTGTGGGCGCACCTCTGGCCTCGGACGAGCAGTACTTC. Translated, it gives CSVGAPLASDEQYF.

The table lists this clonotype with many counts. The rearrangement links TRBV24-1 to TRBJ1-5, with 7 positions matching TRBD1. V shed 4 bases and J 7 bases; nucleotides not matched to a gene: 12. Germline values: CDR1 KGHDR, CDR2 SFDVKD. This CDR3 has 16 residues. CDR3 protein: CATSERKRQGRQPQHF. The CDR3 DNA reads TGTGCCACCAGTGAAAGAAAAAGACAGGGCCGACAGCCCCAGCATTTT.

Details on this clonotype: Lacking the conserved final phenylalanine or tryptophan, this CDR3 likely reflects a read error. The CDR3, as DNA: TGTGCCAGCAGCCACACAACAGCTGCCTATTTGTCCGAGCAGTACTCC. Residues: CASSHTTAAYLSEQYS. This chain uses TRBV14 with TRBJ2-7; D uncertain. Looked up from germline, CDR1 is SGHDN and CDR2 is FVKESK. Trimming left V 3 bases short and J 6 bases short, with 21 bases between. The CDR3 spans 16 residues.

V gene TRBV24-1 combines with J gene TRBJ1-5; D is uncertain. Trimming cost V 9 bases and J 2 bases, with 7 bases left between them. The germline CDR1 and CDR2 sequences are KGHDR and SFDVKD. The CDR3 is made up of 12 amino acids. CDR3 loop: CATGSGNQPQHF. The CDR3 nucleotides read TGTGCCACCGGGTCAGGCAATCAGCCCCAGCATTTT.